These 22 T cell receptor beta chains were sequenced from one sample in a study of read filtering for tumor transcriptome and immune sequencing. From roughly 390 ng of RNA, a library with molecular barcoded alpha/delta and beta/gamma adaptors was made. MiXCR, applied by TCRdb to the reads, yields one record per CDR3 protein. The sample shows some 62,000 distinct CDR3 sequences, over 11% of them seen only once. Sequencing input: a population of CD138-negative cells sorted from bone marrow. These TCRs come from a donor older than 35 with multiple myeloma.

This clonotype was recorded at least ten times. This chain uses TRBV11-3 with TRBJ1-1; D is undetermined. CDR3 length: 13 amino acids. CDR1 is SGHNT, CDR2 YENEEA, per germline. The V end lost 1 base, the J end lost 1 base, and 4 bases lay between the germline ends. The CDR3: CASSLAENTEAFF. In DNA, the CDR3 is TGTGCCAGCAGCTTAGCAGAGAACACTGAAGCTTTCTTT.

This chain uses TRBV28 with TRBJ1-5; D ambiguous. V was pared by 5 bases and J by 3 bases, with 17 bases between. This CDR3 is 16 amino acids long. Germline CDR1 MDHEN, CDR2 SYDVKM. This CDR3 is CASSPRERLPNQPQHF. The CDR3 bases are TGTGCCAGCAGTCCCCGGGAAAGGTTACCCAATCAGCCCCAGCATTTT.

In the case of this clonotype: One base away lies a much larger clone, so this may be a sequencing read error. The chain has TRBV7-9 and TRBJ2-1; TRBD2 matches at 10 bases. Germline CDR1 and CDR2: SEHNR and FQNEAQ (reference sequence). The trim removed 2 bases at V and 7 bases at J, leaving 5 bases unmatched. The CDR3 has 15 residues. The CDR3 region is CASSLLGLAWNEQFF. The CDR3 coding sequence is TGTGCCAGCAGCTTACTGGGACTAGCGTGGAATGAGCAGTTCTTC.

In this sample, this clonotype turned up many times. The CDR3 coding sequence is TGTGCCAGCACAGTACTAAACGCGAACACCGGGGAGCTGTTTTTT. Translation gives CASTVLNANTGELFF. The chain recombines TRBV12-3 or TRBV12-4 with TRBJ2-2, with unresolved D. This CDR3 region has 15 residues. Trimming pared 7 bases from V and 0 bases from J, leaving 12 bases between.

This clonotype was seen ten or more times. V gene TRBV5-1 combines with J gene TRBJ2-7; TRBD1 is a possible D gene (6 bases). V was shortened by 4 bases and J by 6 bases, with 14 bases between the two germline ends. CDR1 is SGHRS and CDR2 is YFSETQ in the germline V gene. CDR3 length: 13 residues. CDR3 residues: CASSVQGLSEQYF. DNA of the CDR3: TGCGCCAGCAGCGTACAGGGTCTCTCCGAGCAGTACTTC.

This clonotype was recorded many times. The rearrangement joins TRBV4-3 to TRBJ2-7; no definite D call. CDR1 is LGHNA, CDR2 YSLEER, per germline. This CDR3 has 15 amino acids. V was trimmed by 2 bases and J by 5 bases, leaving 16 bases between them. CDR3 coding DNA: TGCGCCAGCAGCCAAAGGCCTGTCGCCACTGACGAGCAGTACTTC. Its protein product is CASSQRPVATDEQYF.

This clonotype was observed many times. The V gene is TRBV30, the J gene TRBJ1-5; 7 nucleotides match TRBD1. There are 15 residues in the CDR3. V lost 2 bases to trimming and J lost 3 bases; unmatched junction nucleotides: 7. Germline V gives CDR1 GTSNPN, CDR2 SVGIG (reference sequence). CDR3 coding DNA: TGTGCCTGGAGTCCCTCCGGGACAGTCAATCAGCCCCAGCATTTT. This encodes CAWSPSGTVNQPQHF.

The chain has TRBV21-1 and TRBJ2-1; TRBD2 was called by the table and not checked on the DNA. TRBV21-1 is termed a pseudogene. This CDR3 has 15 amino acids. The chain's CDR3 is CASSLPGLANNEQFF. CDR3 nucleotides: TGTGCCAGCAGCCTGCCGGGACTAGCGAACAATGAGCAGTTCTTC.

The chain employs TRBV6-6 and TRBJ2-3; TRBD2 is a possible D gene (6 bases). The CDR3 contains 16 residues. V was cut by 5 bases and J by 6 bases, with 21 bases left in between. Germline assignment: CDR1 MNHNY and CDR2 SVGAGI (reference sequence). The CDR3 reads CASSRITGVEGDTQYF. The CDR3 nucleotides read TGTGCCAGCAGTCGCATAACGGGAGTGGAGGGGGATACGCAGTATTTT.

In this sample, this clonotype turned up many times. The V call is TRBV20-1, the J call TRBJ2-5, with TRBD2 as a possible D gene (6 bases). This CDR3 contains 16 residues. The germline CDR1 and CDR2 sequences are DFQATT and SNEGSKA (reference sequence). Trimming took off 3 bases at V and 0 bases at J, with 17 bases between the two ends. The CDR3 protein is CSASAPGVGYQETQYF. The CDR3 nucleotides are TGCAGTGCTAGCGCCCCGGGAGTAGGGTACCAAGAGACCCAGTACTTC.

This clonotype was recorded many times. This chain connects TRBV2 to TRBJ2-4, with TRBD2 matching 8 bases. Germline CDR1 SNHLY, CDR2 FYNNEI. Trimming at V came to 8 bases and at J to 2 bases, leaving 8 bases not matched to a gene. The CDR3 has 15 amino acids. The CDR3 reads CASAGTRLPKNIQYF. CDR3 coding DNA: TGTGCCAGCGCCGGGACTAGACTTCCCAAAAACATTCAGTACTTC.

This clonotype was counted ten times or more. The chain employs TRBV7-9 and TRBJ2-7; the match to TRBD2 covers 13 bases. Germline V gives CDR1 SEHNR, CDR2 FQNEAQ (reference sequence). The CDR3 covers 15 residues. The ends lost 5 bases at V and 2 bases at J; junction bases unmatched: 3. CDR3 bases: TGTGCCAGCAGCGCGGGACTAGCGGGGCCCTACGAGCAGTACTTC. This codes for CASSAGLAGPYEQYF.

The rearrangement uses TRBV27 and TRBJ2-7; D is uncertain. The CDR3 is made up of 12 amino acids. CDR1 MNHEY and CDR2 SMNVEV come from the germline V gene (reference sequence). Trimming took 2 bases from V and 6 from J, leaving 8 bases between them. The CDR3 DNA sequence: TGTGCCAGCAGTTTAGGGTGGGGCGAGCAGTACTTC. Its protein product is CASSLGWGEQYF.

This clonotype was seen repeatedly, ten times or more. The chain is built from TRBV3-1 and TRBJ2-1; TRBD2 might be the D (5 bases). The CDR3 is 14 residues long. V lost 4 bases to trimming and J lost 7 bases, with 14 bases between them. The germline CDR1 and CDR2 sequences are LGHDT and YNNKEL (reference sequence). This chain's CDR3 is CASSRARRMNEQFF. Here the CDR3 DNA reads TGTGCCAGCAGCCGGGCCCGGAGGATGAATGAGCAGTTCTTC.

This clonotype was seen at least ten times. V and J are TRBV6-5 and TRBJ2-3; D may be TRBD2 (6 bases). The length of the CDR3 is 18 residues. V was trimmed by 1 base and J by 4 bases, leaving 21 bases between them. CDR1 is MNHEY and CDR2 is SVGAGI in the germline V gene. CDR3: CASSYFVGSGGLADTQYF. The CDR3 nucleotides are TGTGCCAGCAGTTACTTCGTCGGGAGTGGCGGGTTGGCAGATACGCAGTATTTT.

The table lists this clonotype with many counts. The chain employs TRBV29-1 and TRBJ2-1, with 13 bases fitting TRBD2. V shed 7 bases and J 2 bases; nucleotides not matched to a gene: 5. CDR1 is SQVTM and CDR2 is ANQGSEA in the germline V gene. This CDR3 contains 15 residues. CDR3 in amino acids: CSARTSGSTYNEQFF. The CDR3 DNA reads TGCAGCGCCCGGACTAGCGGGAGCACCTACAATGAGCAGTTCTTC.

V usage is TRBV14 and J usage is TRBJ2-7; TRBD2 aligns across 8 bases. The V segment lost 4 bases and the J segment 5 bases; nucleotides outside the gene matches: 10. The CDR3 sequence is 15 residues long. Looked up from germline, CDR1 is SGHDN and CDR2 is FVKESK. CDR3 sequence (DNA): TGTGCCAGCAGCCCCGCGGGGGGTAGCGGGAACGAGCAGTACTTC. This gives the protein CASSPAGGSGNEQYF. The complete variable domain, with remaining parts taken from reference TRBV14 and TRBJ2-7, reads EAGVTQFPSHSVIEKGQTVTLRCDPISGHDNLYWYRRVMGKEIKFLLHFVKESKQDESGMPNNRFLAERTGGTYSTLKVQPAELEDSGVYFCASSPAGGSGNEQYFGPGTRLTVT.

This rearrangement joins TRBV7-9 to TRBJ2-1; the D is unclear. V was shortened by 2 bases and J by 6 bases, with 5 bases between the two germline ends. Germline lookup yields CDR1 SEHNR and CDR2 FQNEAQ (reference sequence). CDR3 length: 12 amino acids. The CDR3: CASSLPSNEQFF. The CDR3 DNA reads TGTGCCAGCAGCTTACCTAGCAATGAGCAGTTCTTC.

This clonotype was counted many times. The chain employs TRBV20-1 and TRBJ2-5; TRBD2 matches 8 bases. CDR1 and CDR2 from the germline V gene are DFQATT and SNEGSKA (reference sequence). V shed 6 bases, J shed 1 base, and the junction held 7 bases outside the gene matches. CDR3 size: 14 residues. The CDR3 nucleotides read TGCAGTGCCGATGGACGGGAGGGCCAAGAGACCCAGTACTTC. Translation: CSADGREGQETQYF.

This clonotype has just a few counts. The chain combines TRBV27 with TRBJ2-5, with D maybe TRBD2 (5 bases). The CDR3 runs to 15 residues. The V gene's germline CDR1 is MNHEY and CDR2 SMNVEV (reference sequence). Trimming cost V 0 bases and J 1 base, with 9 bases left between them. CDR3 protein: CASSLSRGSQETQYF. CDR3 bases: TGTGCCAGCAGTTTATCGAGAGGGAGCCAAGAGACCCAGTACTTC.

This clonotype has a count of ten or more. CDR3 residues: CASSVTGYHEQYF. The CDR3 bases are TGTGCCAGCAGTGTGACAGGTTATCACGAGCAGTACTTC. The chain uses TRBV27 and TRBJ2-7; D may be TRBD1 (6 bases). CDR1 is MNHEY and CDR2 is SMNVEV in the germline V gene (reference sequence). There are 13 residues in the CDR3. V was clipped by 5 bases and J by 5 bases, with 13 bases between them.

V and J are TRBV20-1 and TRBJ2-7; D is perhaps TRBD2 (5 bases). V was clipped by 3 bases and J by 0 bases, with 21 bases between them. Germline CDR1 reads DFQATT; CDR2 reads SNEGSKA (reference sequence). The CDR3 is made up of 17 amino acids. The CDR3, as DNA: TGCAGTGCTAGTGGAGTGGGGAGTCGCGGAAGCTCCTACGAGCAGTACTTC. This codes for CSASGVGSRGSSYEQYF.